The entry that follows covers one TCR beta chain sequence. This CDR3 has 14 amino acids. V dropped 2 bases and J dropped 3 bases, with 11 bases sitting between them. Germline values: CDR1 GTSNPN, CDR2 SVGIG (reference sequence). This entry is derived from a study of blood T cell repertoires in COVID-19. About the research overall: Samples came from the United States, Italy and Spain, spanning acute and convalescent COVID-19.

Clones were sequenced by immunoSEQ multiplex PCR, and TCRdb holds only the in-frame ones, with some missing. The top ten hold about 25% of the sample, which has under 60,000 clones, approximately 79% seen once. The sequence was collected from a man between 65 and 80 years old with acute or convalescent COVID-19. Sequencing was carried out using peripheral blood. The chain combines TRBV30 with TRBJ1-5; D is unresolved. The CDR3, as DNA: TGTGCCTGGAGTTTGCTAGGAGACAATCAGCCCCAGCATTTT. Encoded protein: CAWSLLGDNQPQHF.